This T cell receptor beta chain was profiled in a study of blood T cell repertoires in COVID-19. The overall study: The United States, Italy and Spain supplied acute and convalescent COVID-19 samples. T cells, B-cell-depleted T cells, or PBMCs supplied cDNA or gDNA.

As originally analysed: How many nucleated cells were present was estimated from reference gene primer amplification. TCRdb's table, derived via immunoSEQ multiplex PCR, lists solely in-frame clones and lacks some. V and J calls and clone size follow that table, whereas D and trimming were derived from the DNA. The sample consists of fewer than 350,000 clones, roughly 87% of them appearing once. In Seattle, patients joined the study during active infection and were tracked longitudinally. V was trimmed by 1 base and J by 3 bases, leaving 4 bases between them. Germline loops: CDR1 SNHLY, CDR2 FYNNEI. This CDR3 has 12 residues.

Sequenced: peripheral blood. V gene TRBV2 combines with J gene TRBJ2-7, with no clear D. This sequence originates from a woman aged 55 to 70 with COVID-19, enrolled during active disease. For the CDR3, the DNA is TGTGCCAGCAGTGAAGGAGGCTACGAGCAGTACTTC. Amino acid sequence: CASSEGGYEQYF.